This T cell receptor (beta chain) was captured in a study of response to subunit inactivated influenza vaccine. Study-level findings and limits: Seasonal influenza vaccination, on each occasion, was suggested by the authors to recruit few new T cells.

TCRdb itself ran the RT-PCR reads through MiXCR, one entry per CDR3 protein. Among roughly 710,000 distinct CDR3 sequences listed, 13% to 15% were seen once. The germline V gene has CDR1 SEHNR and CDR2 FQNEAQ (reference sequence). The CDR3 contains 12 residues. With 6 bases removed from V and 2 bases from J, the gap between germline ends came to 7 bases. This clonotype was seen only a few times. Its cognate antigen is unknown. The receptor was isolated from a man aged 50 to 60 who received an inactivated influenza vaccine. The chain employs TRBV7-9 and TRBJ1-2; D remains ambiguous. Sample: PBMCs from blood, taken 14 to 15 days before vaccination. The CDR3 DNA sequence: TGTGCCAGCAGGCTTGACAACTATGGCTACACCTTC. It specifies CASRLDNYGYTF.